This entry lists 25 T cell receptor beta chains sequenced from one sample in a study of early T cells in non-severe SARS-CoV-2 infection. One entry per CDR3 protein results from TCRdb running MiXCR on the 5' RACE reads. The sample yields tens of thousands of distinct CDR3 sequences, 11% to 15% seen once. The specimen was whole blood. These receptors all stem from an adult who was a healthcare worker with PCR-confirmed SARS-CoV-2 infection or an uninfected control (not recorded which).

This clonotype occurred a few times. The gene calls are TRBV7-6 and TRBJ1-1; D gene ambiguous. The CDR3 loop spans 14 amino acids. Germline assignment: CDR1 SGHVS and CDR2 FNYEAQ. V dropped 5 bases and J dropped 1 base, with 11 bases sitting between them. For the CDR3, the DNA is TGTGCCAGCAGCCCCCGGACGGCGAACACTGAAGCTTTCTTT. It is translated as CASSPRTANTEAFF.

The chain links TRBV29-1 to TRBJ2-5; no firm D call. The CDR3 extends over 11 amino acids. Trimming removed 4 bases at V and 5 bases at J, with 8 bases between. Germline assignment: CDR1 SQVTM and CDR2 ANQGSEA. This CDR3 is CSVVNGETQYF. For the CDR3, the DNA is TGCAGCGTTGTAAACGGGGAGACCCAGTACTTC. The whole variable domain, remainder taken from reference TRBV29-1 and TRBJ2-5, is SAVISQKPSRDICQRGTSLTIQCQVDSQVTMMFWYRQQPGQSLTLIATANQGSEATYESGFVIDKFPISRPNLTFSTLTVSNMSPEDSSIYLCSVVNGETQYFGPGTRLLVL.

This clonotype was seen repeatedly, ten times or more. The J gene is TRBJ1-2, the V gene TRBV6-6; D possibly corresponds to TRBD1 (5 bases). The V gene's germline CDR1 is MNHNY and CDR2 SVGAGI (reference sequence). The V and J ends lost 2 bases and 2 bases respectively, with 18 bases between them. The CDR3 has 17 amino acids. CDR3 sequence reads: CASSYQLRQTPNYGYTF. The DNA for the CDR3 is TGTGCCAGCAGTTACCAACTCCGACAGACCCCCAACTATGGCTACACCTTC.

The CDR3 loop reads CSARGQGLASYNEQFF. The CDR3 nucleotides are TGCAGTGCTAGAGGCCAAGGACTAGCCTCCTACAATGAGCAGTTCTTC. The chain recombines TRBV20-1 with TRBJ2-1; 8 bases map to TRBD2. V lost 1 base to trimming and J lost 0 bases; unmatched junction nucleotides: 5. Germline V gene data show CDR1 as DFQATT and CDR2 as SNEGSKA (reference sequence). This CDR3 contains 16 residues.

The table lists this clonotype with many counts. CDR3 sequence (DNA): TGCGCCAGCAGGGCAACAGGGACTAGCGGTCCCGGGGAGCTGTTTTTT. Its translation is CASRATGTSGPGELFF. V and J are TRBV4-1 and TRBJ2-2, with 11 bases fitting TRBD2. This CDR3 spans 16 amino acids. Germline V gene data show CDR1 as MGHRA and CDR2 as YSYEKL. V dropped 6 bases and J dropped 6; count of bases not matched to a gene: 9.

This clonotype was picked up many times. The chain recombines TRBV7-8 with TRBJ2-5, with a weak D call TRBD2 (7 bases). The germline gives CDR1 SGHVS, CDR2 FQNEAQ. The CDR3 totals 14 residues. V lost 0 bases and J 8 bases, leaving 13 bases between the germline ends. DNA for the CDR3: TGTGCCAGCAGCTTAGCGGGGGGGCCAGGTACCCAGTACTTC. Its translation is CASSLAGGPGTQYF. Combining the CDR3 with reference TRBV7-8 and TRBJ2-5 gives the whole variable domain GAGVSQSPRYKVAKRGQDVALRCDPISGHVSLFWYQQALGQGPEFLTYFQNEAQLDKSGLPSDRFFAERPEGSVSTLKIQRTQQEDSAVYLCASSLAGGPGTQYFGPGTRLLVL.

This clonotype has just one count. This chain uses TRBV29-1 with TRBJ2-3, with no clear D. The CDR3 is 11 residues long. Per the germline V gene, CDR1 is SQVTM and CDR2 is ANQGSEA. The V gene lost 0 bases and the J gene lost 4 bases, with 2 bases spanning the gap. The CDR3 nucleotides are TGCAGCGTTGAAGACCCAGATACGCAGTATTTT. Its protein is CSVEDPDTQYF.

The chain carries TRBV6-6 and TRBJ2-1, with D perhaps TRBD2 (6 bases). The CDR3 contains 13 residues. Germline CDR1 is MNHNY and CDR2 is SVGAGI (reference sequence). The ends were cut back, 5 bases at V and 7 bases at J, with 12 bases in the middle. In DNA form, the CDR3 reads TGTGCCAGCAGTCCGGGACTGGATAATGAGCAGTTCTTC. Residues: CASSPGLDNEQFF.

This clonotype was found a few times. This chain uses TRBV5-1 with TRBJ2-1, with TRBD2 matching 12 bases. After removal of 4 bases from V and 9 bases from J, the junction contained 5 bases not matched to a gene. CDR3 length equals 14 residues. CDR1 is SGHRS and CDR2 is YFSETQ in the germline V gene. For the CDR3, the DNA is TGCGCCAGCAGCCGGACTAGCGGGGTAGGTGAGCAGTTCTTC. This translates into CASSRTSGVGEQFF.

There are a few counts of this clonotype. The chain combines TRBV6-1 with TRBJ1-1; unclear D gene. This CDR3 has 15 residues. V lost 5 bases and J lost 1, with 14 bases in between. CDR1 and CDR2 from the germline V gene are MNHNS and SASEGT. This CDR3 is CASSQNRLTNTEAFF. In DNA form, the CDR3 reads TGTGCCAGCAGTCAGAACAGATTAACGAACACTGAAGCTTTCTTT.

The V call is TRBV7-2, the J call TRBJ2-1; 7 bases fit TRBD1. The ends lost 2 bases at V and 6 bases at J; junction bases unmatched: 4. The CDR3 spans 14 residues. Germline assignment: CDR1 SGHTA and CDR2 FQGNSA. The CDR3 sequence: CASSLSGGVNEQFF. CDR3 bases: TGTGCCAGCAGCTTATCAGGGGGTGTCAATGAGCAGTTCTTC.

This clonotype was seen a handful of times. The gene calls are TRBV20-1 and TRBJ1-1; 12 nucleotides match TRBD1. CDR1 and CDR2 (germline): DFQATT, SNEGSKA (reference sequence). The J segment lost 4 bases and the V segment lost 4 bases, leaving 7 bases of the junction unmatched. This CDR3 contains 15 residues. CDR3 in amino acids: CSATGTGGLSTEAFF. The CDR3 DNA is TGCAGTGCTACCGGGACAGGGGGCTTAAGCACTGAAGCTTTCTTT.

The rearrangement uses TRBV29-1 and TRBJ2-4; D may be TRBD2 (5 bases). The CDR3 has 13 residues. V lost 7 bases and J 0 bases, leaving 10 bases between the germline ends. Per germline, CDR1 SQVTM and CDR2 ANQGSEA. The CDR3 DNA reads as TGCAGCGCCGAACGGGGAGCCAAAAACATTCAGTACTTC. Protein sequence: CSAERGAKNIQYF.

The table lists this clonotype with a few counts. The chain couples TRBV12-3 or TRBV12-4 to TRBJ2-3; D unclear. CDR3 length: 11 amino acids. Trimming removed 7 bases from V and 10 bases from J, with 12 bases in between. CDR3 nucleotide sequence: TGTGCCAGCACCCAAGGTAACGCGCAGTATTTT. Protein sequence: CASTQGNAQYF.

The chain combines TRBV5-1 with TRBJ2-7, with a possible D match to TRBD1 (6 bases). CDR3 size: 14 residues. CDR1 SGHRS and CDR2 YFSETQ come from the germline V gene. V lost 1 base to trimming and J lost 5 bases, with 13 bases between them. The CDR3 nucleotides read TGCGCCAGCAGCTTGTCATCAGGGGCCCACGAGCAGTACTTC. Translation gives CASSLSSGAHEQYF.

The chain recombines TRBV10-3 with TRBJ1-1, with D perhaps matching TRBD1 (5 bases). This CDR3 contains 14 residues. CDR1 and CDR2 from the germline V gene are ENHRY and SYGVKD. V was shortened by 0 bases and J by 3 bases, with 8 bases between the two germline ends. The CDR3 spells CAISESEGYTEAFF. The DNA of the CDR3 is TGTGCCATCAGTGAGTCTGAGGGGTACACTGAAGCTTTCTTT.

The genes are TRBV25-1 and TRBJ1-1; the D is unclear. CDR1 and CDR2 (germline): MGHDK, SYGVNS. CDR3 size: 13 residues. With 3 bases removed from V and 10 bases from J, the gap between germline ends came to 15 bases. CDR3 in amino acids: CASSDLAGTPAFF. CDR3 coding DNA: TGTGCCAGCAGTGATCTGGCAGGAACTCCAGCTTTCTTT.

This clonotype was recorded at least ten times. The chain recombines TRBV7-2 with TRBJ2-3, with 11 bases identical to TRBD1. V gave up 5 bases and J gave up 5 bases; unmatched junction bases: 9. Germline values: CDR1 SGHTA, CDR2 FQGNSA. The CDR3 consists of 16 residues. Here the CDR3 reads CASSIGTGGALDTQYF. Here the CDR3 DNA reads TGTGCCAGCAGCATAGGGACAGGGGGTGCCCTAGATACGCAGTATTTT.

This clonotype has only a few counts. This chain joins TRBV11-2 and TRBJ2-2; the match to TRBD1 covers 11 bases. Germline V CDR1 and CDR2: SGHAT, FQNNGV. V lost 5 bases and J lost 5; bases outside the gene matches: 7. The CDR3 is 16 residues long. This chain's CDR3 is CASSRTGGWSTGELFF. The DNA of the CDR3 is TGTGCCAGCAGCAGGACAGGGGGCTGGAGTACCGGGGAGCTGTTTTTT.

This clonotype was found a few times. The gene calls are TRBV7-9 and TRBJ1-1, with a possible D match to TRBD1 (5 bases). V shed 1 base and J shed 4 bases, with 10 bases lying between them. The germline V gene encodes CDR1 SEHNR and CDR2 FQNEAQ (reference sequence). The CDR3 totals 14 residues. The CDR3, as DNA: TGTGCCAGCAGCTTAGGGGGCAGCGGCACTGAAGCTTTCTTT. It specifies CASSLGGSGTEAFF. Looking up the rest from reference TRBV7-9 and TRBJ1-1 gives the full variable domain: DTGVSQNPRHKITKRGQNVTFRCDPISEHNRLYWYRQTLGQGPEFLTYFQNEAQLEKSRLLSDRFSAERPKGSFSTLEIQRTEQGDSAMYLCASSLGGSGTEAFFGQGTRLTVV.

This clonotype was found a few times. CDR3: CASSASNEQFF. Here the CDR3 DNA reads TGTGCCAGCAGCGCCAGCAATGAGCAGTTCTTC. The chain uses TRBV11-3 and TRBJ2-1, with no clear D. The V end was cut by 5 bases, the J end by 6 bases, with 5 bases between. The CDR3 is 11 residues long. From germline, CDR1 is SGHNT and CDR2 YENEEA.

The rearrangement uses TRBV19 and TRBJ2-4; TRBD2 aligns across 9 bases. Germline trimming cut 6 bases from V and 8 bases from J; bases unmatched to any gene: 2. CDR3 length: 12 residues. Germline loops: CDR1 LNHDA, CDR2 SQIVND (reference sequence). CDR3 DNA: TGTGCCAGTAGATTAGCGGGGGACATTCAGTACTTC. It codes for CASRLAGDIQYF.

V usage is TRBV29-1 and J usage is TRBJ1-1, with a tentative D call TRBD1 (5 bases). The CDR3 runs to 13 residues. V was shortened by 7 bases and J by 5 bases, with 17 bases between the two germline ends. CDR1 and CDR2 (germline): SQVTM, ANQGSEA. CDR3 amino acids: CSGGPTTGTEAFF. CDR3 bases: TGCAGCGGGGGACCTACTACGGGGACTGAAGCTTTCTTT.

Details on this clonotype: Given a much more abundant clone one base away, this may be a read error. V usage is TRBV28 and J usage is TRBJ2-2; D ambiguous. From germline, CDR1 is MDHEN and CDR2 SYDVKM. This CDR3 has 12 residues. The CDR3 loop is CVSSTEVGELFF. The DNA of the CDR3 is TGTGTCAGCAGCACAGAAGTGGGGGAGCTGTTTTTT.

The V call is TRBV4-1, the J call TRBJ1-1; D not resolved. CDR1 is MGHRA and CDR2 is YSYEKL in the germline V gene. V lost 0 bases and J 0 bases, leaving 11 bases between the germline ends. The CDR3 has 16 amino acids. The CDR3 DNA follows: TGCGCCAGCAGCCAAGAGTCTCTGGGTCTGAACACTGAAGCTTTCTTT. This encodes CASSQESLGLNTEAFF.